The 17 T cell receptor beta chains below come from one sample, sequenced in a study of T cell changes during pregnancy in multiple sclerosis. Only in-frame clones appear in the TCRdb table, and some are missing; sequencing was by immunoSEQ multiplex PCR. In the table there are 70,000 or so clones, roughly nine tenths of which are singletons. Sequenced here: peripheral blood, sampled in the third trimester of pregnancy. The receptors derive from a female donor in good health, enrolled as a control in a pregnancy study.

This sequence joins TRBV15 and TRBJ1-2, with a possible D match to TRBD1 (6 bases). CDR1 and CDR2 from the germline V gene are LNHNV and YYDKDF (reference sequence). V was pared by 0 bases and J by 2 bases, with 10 bases between. This CDR3 is 15 amino acids long. In nucleotides, the CDR3 is TGTGCCACCAGCAGAGATGGGACACCGAACTATGGCTACACCTTC. The encoded protein is CATSRDGTPNYGYTF.

The chain recombines TRBV7-9 with TRBJ2-3, with TRBD1 matching 8 bases. The ends lost 6 bases at V and 5 bases at J; junction bases unmatched: 13. There are 16 residues in the CDR3. The germline V gene encodes CDR1 SEHNR and CDR2 FQNEAQ (reference sequence). The CDR3 sequence: CASRPKGQGARDTQYF. CDR3 nucleotides: TGTGCCAGCAGGCCGAAAGGGCAGGGGGCTAGAGATACGCAGTATTTT.

This clone was counted once. The chain combines TRBV7-9 with TRBJ1-1; 8 positions match TRBD1. The CDR3 runs to 14 residues. CDR1 is SEHNR, CDR2 FQNEAQ, per germline (reference sequence). The J segment lost 3 bases and the V segment lost 5 bases, leaving 5 bases of the junction unmatched. This chain's CDR3 is CASSPQTGDTEAFF. The CDR3 DNA sequence: TGTGCCAGCAGCCCACAGACAGGGGACACTGAAGCTTTCTTT.

V is TRBV5-1 and J is TRBJ2-7, with 7 bases that match TRBD2. Germline CDR1 and CDR2: SGHRS and YFSETQ. There are 13 residues in the CDR3. The ends lost 3 bases at V and 7 bases at J; junction bases unmatched: 7. The CDR3 loop is CASSSQREREQYF. The CDR3 DNA follows: TGCGCCAGCAGCTCCCAGCGGGAAAGGGAGCAGTACTTC.

The chain has TRBV18 and TRBJ1-4; possibly TRBD1 for D (5 bases). The germline V gene encodes CDR1 KGHSH and CDR2 LQKENI. The ends were cut back, 3 bases at V and 4 bases at J, with 15 bases in the middle. The CDR3 loop spans 16 amino acids. CDR3 coding DNA: TGTGCCAGCTCACCTAACCGACAGACAAATAATGAAAAACTGTTTTTT. Translation gives CASSPNRQTNNEKLFF.

This clone was observed a single time. The genes are TRBV2 and TRBJ1-1; a possible D gene is TRBD1 (5 bases). Germline values: CDR1 SNHLY, CDR2 FYNNEI. Between the trimmed V and J ends, which lost 6 bases and 0 bases, there was a span of 11 bases. The CDR3 is 14 residues long. The CDR3 DNA sequence: TGTGCCAGCAGGGGGGGGGAATTGAACACTGAAGCTTTCTTT. It yields the protein CASRGGELNTEAFF.

This clone is a singleton in its sample. This chain links TRBV7-2 with TRBJ2-7; 11 nucleotides match TRBD2. The V gene end was trimmed by 5 bases and the J gene end by 1 base; junction bases not matched to a gene: 4. CDR3 length: 15 amino acids. Germline loops: CDR1 SGHTA, CDR2 FQGNSA. The CDR3 sequence: CASSPGLAVSYEQYF. CDR3 DNA: TGTGCCAGCAGCCCGGGACTAGCGGTATCCTACGAGCAGTACTTC. The full variable domain, rest sourced from reference TRBV7-2 and TRBJ2-7, is GAGVSQSPSNKVTEKGKDVELRCDPISGHTALYWYRQSLGQGLEFLIYFQGNSAPDKSGLPSDRFSAERTGGSVSTLTIQRTQQEDSAVYLCASSPGLAVSYEQYFGPGTRLTVT.

This clone came up once. The CDR3 DNA is TGTGCCAGCAGTCCATGGACAGGGGCGGAAGGGACCCAGTACTTC. Amino acids: CASSPWTGAEGTQYF. The chain uses TRBV28 and TRBJ2-5; 9 positions match TRBD1. Trimming removed 5 bases from V and 7 bases from J; junction bases left unmatched: 11. From germline, CDR1 is MDHEN and CDR2 SYDVKM. The CDR3 spans 15 residues. Supplemented by reference TRBV28 and TRBJ2-5, the full variable domain reads DVKVTQSSRYLVKRTGEKVFLECVQDMDHENMFWYRQDPGLGLRLIYFSYDVKMKEKGDIPEGYSVSREKKERFSLILESASTNQTSMYLCASSPWTGAEGTQYFGPGTRLLVL.

This chain joins TRBV5-6 and TRBJ1-1, with 8 bases identical to TRBD1. This CDR3 spans 16 amino acids. Germline-derived CDR1 and CDR2 are SGHDT and YYEEEE. V shed 4 bases and J 2 bases; nucleotides not matched to a gene: 10. The CDR3 spells CASSPRFTGGNTEAFF. The DNA for the CDR3 is TGTGCCAGCAGCCCGAGGTTCACAGGGGGAAACACTGAAGCTTTCTTT. Full variable domain (remainder filled in from reference TRBV5-6 and TRBJ1-1): DAGVTQSPTHLIKTRGQQVTLRCSPKSGHDTVSWYQQALGQGPQFIFQYYEEEERQRGNFPDRFSGHQFPNYSSELNVNALLLGDSALYLCASSPRFTGGNTEAFFGQGTRLTVV.

This chain links TRBV6-5 with TRBJ2-7; 14 positions agree with TRBD2. The CDR3 loop spans 15 amino acids. V lost 4 bases and J lost 4; bases outside the gene matches: 3. Germline CDR1 and CDR2: MNHEY and SVGAGI. Here the CDR3 reads CASSLGTSGSYEQYF. Written as DNA, the CDR3 is TGTGCCAGCAGTTTGGGGACTAGCGGGAGTTACGAGCAGTACTTC.

The CDR3 DNA reads TGCGCCAGCAGCACTGCGACTAGCGGGAGGGCAGATACGCAGTATTTT. Translating it yields CASSTATSGRADTQYF. V usage is TRBV5-1 and J usage is TRBJ2-3; 14 bases are a match to TRBD2. Germline V gene sequence: CDR1 SGHRS, CDR2 YFSETQ. The CDR3 sequence is 16 residues long. Losses at the gene ends were 4 bases for V and 4 bases for J; bases not matched to a gene: 5.

V gene TRBV5-4 combines with J gene TRBJ2-3; D unclear. CDR3 size: 12 residues. The ends were cut back, 5 bases at V and 1 base at J, with 5 bases in the middle. Germline CDR1 SGHNT, CDR2 YYREEE (reference sequence). The CDR3 region has the DNA TGTGCCAGCAGTAAGCGCACAGATACGCAGTATTTT. It is translated as CASSKRTDTQYF.

The chain is built from TRBV5-1 and TRBJ2-1; D is perhaps TRBD2 (9 bases). The CDR3 is made up of 15 amino acids. Germline CDR1 is SGHRS and CDR2 is YFSETQ. The CDR3 here is CATQGASGAYNEQFF. The CDR3 region has the DNA TGCGCTACTCAGGGGGCTAGCGGGGCGTACAATGAGCAGTTCTTC.

This clone has just a few counts. This chain connects TRBV29-1 to TRBJ2-7; 8 bases are a match to TRBD1. There are 13 residues in the CDR3. CDR1 SQVTM and CDR2 ANQGSEA come from the germline V gene. The V gene end was trimmed by 5 bases and the J gene end by 3 bases; junction bases not matched to a gene: 6. The CDR3 reads CSVCPGQGYEQYF. In DNA form, the CDR3 reads TGCAGCGTTTGCCCAGGACAGGGCTACGAGCAGTACTTC.

J is TRBJ2-7 and V is TRBV27; perhaps TRBD2 as D (7 bases). Germline CDR1 is MNHEY and CDR2 is SMNVEV (reference sequence). This CDR3 is 15 amino acids long. The ends were cut back, 1 base at V and 3 bases at J, with 13 bases in the middle. The DNA of the CDR3 is TGTGCCAGCAGTTTATTCCGCGGGGGCAGCTACGAGCAGTACTTC. This codes for CASSLFRGGSYEQYF.

This rearrangement joins TRBV7-7 to TRBJ2-1; D is unclear. Germline V CDR1 and CDR2: SSHAT, FNYEAQ (reference sequence). The CDR3 extends over 8 amino acids. The DNA for the CDR3 is TGTGCTAGTCTGGAGCAGTTCTTC. It yields the protein CASLEQFF.

This clone showed up just once. V usage is TRBV7-2 and J usage is TRBJ2-3; a weak D match, TRBD2 (6 bases). The CDR3 extends over 15 amino acids. Trimming removed 5 bases at V and 4 bases at J, with 16 bases between. Germline assignment: CDR1 SGHTA and CDR2 FQGNSA. Here the CDR3 DNA reads TGTGCCAGCAGCACCCCGGGACTTACGGCAGATACGCAGTATTTT. Translating it yields CASSTPGLTADTQYF.